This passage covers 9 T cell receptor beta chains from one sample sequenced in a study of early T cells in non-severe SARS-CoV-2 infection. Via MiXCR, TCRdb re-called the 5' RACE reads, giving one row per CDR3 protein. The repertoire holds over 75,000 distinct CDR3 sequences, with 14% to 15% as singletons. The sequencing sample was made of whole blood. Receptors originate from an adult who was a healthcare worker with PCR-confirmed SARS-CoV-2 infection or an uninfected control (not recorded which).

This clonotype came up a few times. The CDR3 nucleotides read TGCGCCAGCAGCCTAAACACGAACACCGGGGAGCTGTTTTTT. Translation: CASSLNTNTGELFF. J is TRBJ2-2 and V is TRBV5-1; D gene ambiguous. V lost 4 bases, J lost 0 bases, and 7 bases lay in between. This CDR3 comprises 14 residues. Germline CDR1 is SGHRS and CDR2 is YFSETQ.

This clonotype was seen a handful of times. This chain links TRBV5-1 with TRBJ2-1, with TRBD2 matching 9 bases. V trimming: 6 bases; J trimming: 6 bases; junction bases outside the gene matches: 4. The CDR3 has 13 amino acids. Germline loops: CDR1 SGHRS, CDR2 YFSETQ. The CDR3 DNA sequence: TGCGCCAGCACCGGCGGGAGGGCCAATGAGCAGTTCTTC. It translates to CASTGGRANEQFF.

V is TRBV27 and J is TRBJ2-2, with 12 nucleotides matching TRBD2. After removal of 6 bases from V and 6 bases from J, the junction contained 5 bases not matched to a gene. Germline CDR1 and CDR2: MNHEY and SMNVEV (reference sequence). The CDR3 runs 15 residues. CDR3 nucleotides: TGTGCCAGCAGCGGACTAGCGGGAAGGTCCGGGGAGCTGTTTTTT. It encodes CASSGLAGRSGELFF.

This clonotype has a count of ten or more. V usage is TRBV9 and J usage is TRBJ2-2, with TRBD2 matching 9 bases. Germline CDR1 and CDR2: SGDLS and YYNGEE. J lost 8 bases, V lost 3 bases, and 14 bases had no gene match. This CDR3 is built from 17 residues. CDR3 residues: CASSGASGTFYGGELFF. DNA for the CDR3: TGTGCCAGCAGCGGAGCTAGCGGGACATTTTACGGGGGGGAGCTGTTTTTT.

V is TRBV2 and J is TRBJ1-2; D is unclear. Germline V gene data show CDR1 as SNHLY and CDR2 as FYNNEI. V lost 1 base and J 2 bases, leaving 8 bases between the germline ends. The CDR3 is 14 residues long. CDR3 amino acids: CASSEGPQNYGYTF. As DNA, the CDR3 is TGTGCCAGCAGTGAAGGACCGCAAAACTATGGCTACACCTTC.

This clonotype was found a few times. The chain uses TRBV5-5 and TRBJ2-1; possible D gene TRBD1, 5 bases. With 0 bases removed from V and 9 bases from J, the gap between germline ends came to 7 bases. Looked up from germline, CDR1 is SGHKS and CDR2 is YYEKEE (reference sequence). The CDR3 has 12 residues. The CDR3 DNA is TGTGCCAGCAGCTTGGACAGGTCTGAGCAGTTCTTC. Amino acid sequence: CASSLDRSEQFF.

The CDR3 spells CSARAAGGPGEQFF. CDR3 DNA sequence: TGCAGTGCTAGAGCAGCGGGAGGGCCGGGTGAGCAGTTCTTC. The chain is built from TRBV20-1 and TRBJ2-1, with 10 bases matching TRBD2. The CDR3 length is 14 residues. CDR1 and CDR2 from the germline V gene are DFQATT and SNEGSKA (reference sequence). V was pared by 1 base and J by 9 bases, with 6 bases of the junction left unmatched.

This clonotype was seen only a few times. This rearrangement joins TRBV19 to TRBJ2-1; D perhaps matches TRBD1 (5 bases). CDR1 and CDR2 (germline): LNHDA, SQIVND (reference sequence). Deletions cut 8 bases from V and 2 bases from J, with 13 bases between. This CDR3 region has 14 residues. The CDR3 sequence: CASSFRGTYNEQFF. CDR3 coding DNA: TGTGCCAGTTCCTTTAGGGGCACCTACAATGAGCAGTTCTTC.

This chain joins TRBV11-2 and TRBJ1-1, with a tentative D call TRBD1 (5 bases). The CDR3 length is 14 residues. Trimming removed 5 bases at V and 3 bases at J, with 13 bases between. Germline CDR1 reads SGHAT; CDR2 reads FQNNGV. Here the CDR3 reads CASSHTTGYTEAFF. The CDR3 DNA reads TGTGCCAGCAGCCACACCACAGGCTACACTGAAGCTTTCTTT.